This note documents a single TCR beta chain sequence. Per the original methods: Reference gene primer amplification yielded estimated nucleated cell counts. Sequencing was performed with immunoSEQ multiplex PCR; in TCRdb, only in-frame clones are kept and a portion is missing. V, J and clone size reflect that table, while D and trimming were determined from the DNA. The sample shows around 400,000 clones, about 89% of them seen only once. In the 2 weeks before study entry, exposed participants met a COVID-19 case, which was PCR-confirmed or clinician-diagnosed. The sample is drawn from a study of blood T cell repertoires in COVID-19. V was clipped by 4 bases and J by 1 base, with 12 bases between them. Germline-derived CDR1 and CDR2 are SGHKS and YYEKEE (reference sequence). The CDR3 has 15 residues.

Source material: PBMCs or T cells enriched from blood (not recorded which). This TCR came from a woman in her thirties or forties who had been exposed to COVID-19. The chain uses TRBV5-5 and TRBJ1-3; D is perhaps TRBD1 (5 bases). The CDR3 region has the DNA TGTGCCAGCAGCCCCGGGAGGGGTTCTGGAAACACCATATATTTT. Its protein is CASSPGRGSGNTIYF.